Listed here are 11 T cell receptor beta chains from one sample, sequenced in a study of cytomegalovirus exposure and HLA in healthy donors (dated by TCRdb to 2016 to 2017). The library was produced with the immunoSEQ multiplex PCR assay. TCRdb holds this immuneACCESS table with in-frame rearrangements only. Some clones are missing; in checked studies, unresolved V genes explain under half, and the rest has no known cause. The sample yields 150,000 to 200,000 clones; about 84% were counted once. Clones ranked in the top ten supply roughly 1.5% of the sample. What was sequenced was PBMCs. These receptors were collected from a woman aged 18-29 years in good health and CMV-seronegative.

J is TRBJ2-7 and V is TRBV18, with 9 bases aligning to TRBD1. Germline CDR1 and CDR2: KGHSH and LQKENI. This CDR3 contains 15 residues. V lost 2 bases to trimming and J lost 4 bases; unmatched junction nucleotides: 6. DNA for the CDR3: TGTGCCAGCTCACCAGCGGGACAGGGACTGTACGAGCAGTACTTC. Protein product: CASSPAGQGLYEQYF.

The chain combines TRBV11-2 with TRBJ2-7; D may be TRBD1 (5 bases). Germline loops: CDR1 SGHAT, CDR2 FQNNGV. V was trimmed by 3 bases and J by 5 bases, leaving 17 bases between them. The CDR3 totals 15 residues. The CDR3 loop reads CASSLTALARDEQYF. The CDR3 DNA reads as TGTGCCAGCAGCTTGACAGCCTTGGCTAGGGACGAGCAGTACTTC.

The CDR3 nucleotides read TGTGCCAGCAGACCCACGGTCGCAGCGGGAGGTCTCACCGGGGAGCTGTTTTTT. This sequence encodes CASRPTVAAGGLTGELFF. V is TRBV7-9 and J is TRBJ2-2; 9 bases are shared with TRBD2. V trimming: 6 bases; J trimming: 4 bases; junction bases outside the gene matches: 15. The CDR3 loop spans 18 amino acids. Looked up from germline, CDR1 is SEHNR and CDR2 is FQNEAQ (reference sequence).

This rearrangement joins TRBV7-3 to TRBJ2-3, with D uncertain. Germline loops: CDR1 SGHTA, CDR2 FQGTGA. The ends were cut back, 6 bases at V and 4 bases at J, with 14 bases in the middle. This CDR3 has 14 residues. CDR3 in amino acids: CASRDMARPDTQYF. The CDR3 DNA reads as TGTGCCAGCAGAGATATGGCTAGACCAGATACGCAGTATTTT.

The rearrangement uses TRBV5-6 and TRBJ1-2; 8 nucleotides agree with TRBD1. CDR1 and CDR2 (germline): SGHDT, YYEEEE. V trimming: 0 bases; J trimming: 2 bases; junction bases outside the gene matches: 6. The CDR3 runs to 16 residues. The CDR3 loop reads CASSLVVTGGNYGYTF. For the CDR3, the DNA is TGTGCCAGCAGCTTGGTGGTAACAGGGGGGAACTATGGCTACACCTTC. The full variable domain, completed using reference TRBV5-6 and TRBJ1-2, is DAGVTQSPTHLIKTRGQQVTLRCSPKSGHDTVSWYQQALGQGPQFIFQYYEEEERQRGNFPDRFSGHQFPNYSSELNVNALLLGDSALYLCASSLVVTGGNYGYTFGSGTRLTVV.

This chain joins TRBV27 and TRBJ1-5, with 7 bases identical to TRBD1. The J segment lost 7 bases and the V segment lost 3 bases, leaving 6 bases of the junction unmatched. CDR3 length: 14 residues. Per germline, CDR1 MNHEY and CDR2 SMNVEV (reference sequence). Written as DNA, the CDR3 is TGTGCCAGCAGTTTGCGACAGGGCGGGCAGCCCCAGCATTTT. Translating it yields CASSLRQGGQPQHF.

The chain carries TRBV11-2 and TRBJ2-1; 7 nucleotides agree with TRBD2. Germline CDR1 is SGHAT and CDR2 is FQNNGV. CDR3 size: 16 residues. V lost 2 bases and J lost 0; bases outside the gene matches: 4. In DNA, the CDR3 is TGTGCCAGCAGCTTACCCGGCGGGGGCTCCTACAATGAGCAGTTCTTC. It encodes CASSLPGGGSYNEQFF. Supplemented by reference TRBV11-2 and TRBJ2-1, the full variable domain reads EAGVAQSPRYKIIEKRQSVAFWCNPISGHATLYWYQQILGQGPKLLIQFQNNGVVDDSQLPKDRFSAERLKGVDSTLKIQPAKLEDSAVYLCASSLPGGGSYNEQFFGPGTRLTVL.

The chain employs TRBV27 and TRBJ2-2; maybe TRBD1 (5 bases). V was shortened by 6 bases and J by 7 bases, with 12 bases between the two germline ends. This CDR3 comprises 13 residues. The germline CDR1 and CDR2 sequences are MNHEY and SMNVEV (reference sequence). CDR3 sequence reads: CASRIRAGGELFF. CDR3 sequence (DNA): TGTGCCAGCAGAATCAGGGCCGGCGGGGAGCTGTTTTTT.

With respect to this clone: The same CDR3 also results from other DNA sequences found in this sample. The chain is built from TRBV6-1 and TRBJ2-3, with 11 bases matching TRBD2. V was pared by 2 bases and J by 4 bases, with 2 bases of the junction left unmatched. Germline V gives CDR1 MNHNS, CDR2 SASEGT. The CDR3 length is 15 residues. The CDR3 spells CASSELAGGPDTQYF. The CDR3 DNA is TGTGCCAGCAGTGAATTAGCGGGGGGGCCAGATACGCAGTATTTT.

This clone was detected a few times. V is TRBV29-1 and J is TRBJ1-1, with D possibly TRBD1 on 6 matching bases. Trimming left V 4 bases short and J 3 bases short, with 18 bases between. The germline V gene has CDR1 SQVTM and CDR2 ANQGSEA. CDR3 length: 15 residues. The CDR3 protein is CSVARDKTRDTEAFF. CDR3 bases: TGCAGCGTTGCCCGGGACAAGACCAGAGACACTGAAGCTTTCTTT.

The chain carries TRBV4-1 and TRBJ1-1, with no clear D. V lost 2 bases and J lost 0, with 7 bases in between. Germline loops: CDR1 MGHRA, CDR2 YSYEKL. The CDR3 loop spans 14 amino acids. The CDR3 reads CASSQTAMNTEAFF. The CDR3 coding sequence is TGCGCCAGCAGCCAAACAGCTATGAACACTGAAGCTTTCTTT.